This TCR beta chain was identified in a study of T-cell reconstitution after alpha-beta-depleted transplantation in children. The CDR3 runs to 13 residues. V gave up 4 bases and J gave up 10 bases, with 15 bases separating them. Germline V CDR1 and CDR2: MDHEN, SYDVKM. A few counts support this clonotype. The library targeted TCRbeta and was prepared with unique molecular identifiers. TCRdb redid the calling of the PCR reads with MiXCR, one entry per CDR3 protein. The sample shows some 500,000 distinct CDR3 sequences, 32% of them seen only once. Sequenced here: PBMCs from the stem cell graft donor, sampled from the stem cell graft. The clonotype was recovered from a human donor who donated a stem cell graft to a child with aplastic anemia. The chain is built from TRBV28 and TRBJ2-3, with D unresolved. The CDR3 spells CASSSTPRVSQYF. The CDR3 nucleotides are TGTGCCAGCAGTTCAACCCCTAGGGTGTCGCAGTATTTT.